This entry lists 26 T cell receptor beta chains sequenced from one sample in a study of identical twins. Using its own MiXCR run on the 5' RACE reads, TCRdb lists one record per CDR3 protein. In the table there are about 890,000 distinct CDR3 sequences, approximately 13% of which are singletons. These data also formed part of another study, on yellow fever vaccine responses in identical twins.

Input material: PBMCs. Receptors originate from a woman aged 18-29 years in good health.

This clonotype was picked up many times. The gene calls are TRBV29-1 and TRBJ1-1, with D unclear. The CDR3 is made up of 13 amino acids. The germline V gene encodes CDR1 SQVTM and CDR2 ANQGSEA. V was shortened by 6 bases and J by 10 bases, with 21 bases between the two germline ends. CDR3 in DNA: TGCAGCGTCCAAAGGCCCGCGGGAGGGCGAGCTTTCTTT. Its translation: CSVQRPAGGRAFF. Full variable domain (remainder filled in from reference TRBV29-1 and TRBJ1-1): SAVISQKPSRDICQRGTSLTIQCQVDSQVTMMFWYRQQPGQSLTLIATANQGSEATYESGFVIDKFPISRPNLTFSTLTVSNMSPEDSSIYLCSVQRPAGGRAFFGQGTRLTVV.

The CDR3 loop is CASSLMRDILNRGRRYNEQFF. CDR3 nucleotides: TGTGCCAGCAGTTTAATGCGGGACATACTAAACAGGGGACGAAGGTACAATGAGCAGTTCTTC. The rearrangement uses TRBV12-3 or TRBV12-4 and TRBJ2-1; tentative D call: TRBD1 (7 bases). Between the trimmed V and J ends, which lost 2 bases and 4 bases, there was a span of 30 bases. The CDR3 is made up of 21 amino acids.

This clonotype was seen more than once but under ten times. The CDR3 DNA sequence: TGTGCCAGCAGTGAATGGGGTGTCGGCACTGAAGCTTTCTTT. Amino acid sequence: CASSEWGVGTEAFF. The rearrangement uses TRBV2 and TRBJ1-1; D not certain. The germline V gene has CDR1 SNHLY and CDR2 FYNNEI. The germline V and J ends were trimmed by 2 bases and 4 bases, with 11 bases remaining between them. The CDR3 consists of 14 residues.

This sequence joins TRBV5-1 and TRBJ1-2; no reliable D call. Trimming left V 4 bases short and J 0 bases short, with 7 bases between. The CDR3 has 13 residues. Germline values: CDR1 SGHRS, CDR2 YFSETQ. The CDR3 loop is CASSPEANYGYTF. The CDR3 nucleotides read TGCGCCAGCAGCCCGGAAGCTAACTATGGCTACACCTTC.

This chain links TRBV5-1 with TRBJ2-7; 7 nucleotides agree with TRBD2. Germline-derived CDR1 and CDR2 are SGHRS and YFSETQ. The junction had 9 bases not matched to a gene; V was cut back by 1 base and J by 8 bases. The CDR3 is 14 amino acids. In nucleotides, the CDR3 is TGCGCCAGCAGCTTGTCTAGCGGACCTACGCAGCAGTACTTC. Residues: CASSLSSGPTQQYF.

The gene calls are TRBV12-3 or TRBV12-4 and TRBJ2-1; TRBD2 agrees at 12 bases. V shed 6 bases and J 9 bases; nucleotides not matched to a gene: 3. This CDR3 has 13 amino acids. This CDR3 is CASRMTSGGEQFF. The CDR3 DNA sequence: TGTGCCAGCAGGATGACTAGCGGGGGTGAGCAGTTCTTC.

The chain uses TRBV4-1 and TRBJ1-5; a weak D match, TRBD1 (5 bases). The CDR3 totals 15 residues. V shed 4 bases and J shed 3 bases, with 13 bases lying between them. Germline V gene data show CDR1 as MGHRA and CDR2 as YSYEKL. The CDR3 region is CASSRGAGPNQPQHF. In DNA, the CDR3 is TGCGCCAGCAGCCGTGGCGCGGGGCCCAATCAGCCCCAGCATTTT.

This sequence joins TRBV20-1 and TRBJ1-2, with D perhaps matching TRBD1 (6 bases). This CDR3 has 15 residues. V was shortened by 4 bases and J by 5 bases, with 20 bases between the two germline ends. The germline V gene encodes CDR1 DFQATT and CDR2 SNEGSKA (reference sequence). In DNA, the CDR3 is TGCAGTGCTATCCCGGGACACTCCACCTTGTATGGCTACACCTTC. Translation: CSAIPGHSTLYGYTF.

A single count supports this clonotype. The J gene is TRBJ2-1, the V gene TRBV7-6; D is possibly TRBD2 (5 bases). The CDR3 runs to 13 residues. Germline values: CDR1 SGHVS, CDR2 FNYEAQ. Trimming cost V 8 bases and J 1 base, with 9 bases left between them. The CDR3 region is CASGRESYNEQFF. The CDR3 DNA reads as TGTGCCAGCGGCCGGGAATCCTACAATGAGCAGTTCTTC. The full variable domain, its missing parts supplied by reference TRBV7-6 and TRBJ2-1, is GAGVSQSPRYKVTKRGQDVALRCDPISGHVSLYWYRQALGQGPEFLTYFNYEAQQDKSGLPNDRFSAERPEGSISTLTIQRTEQRDSAMYRCASGRESYNEQFFGPGTRLTVL.

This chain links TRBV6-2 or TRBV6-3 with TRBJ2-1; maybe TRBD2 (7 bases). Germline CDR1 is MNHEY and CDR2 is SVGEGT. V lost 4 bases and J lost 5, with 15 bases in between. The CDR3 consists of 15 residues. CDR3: CASSWVGGLNNEQFF. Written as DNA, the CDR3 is TGTGCCAGCAGTTGGGTCGGGGGGCTCAACAATGAGCAGTTCTTC.

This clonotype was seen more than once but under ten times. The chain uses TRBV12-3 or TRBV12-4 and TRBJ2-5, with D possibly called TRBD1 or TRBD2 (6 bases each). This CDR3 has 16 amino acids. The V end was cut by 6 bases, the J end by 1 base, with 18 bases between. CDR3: CASRHRGARGQETQYF. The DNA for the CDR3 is TGTGCCAGCAGGCATAGGGGGGCGCGTGGCCAAGAGACCCAGTACTTC.

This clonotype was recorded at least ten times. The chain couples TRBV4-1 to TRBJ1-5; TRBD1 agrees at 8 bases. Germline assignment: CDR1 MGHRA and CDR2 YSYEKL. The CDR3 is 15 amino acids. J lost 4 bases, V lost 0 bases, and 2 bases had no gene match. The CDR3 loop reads CASSQEDRENQPQHF. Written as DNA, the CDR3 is TGCGCCAGCAGCCAAGAGGACAGGGAAAATCAGCCCCAGCATTTT.

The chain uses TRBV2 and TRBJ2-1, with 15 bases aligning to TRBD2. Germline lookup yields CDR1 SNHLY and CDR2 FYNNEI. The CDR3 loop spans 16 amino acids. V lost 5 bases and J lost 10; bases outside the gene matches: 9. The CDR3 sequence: CASSRTSGGAYREQFF. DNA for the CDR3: TGTGCCAGCAGTCGGACTAGCGGGGGGGCTTACCGCGAGCAGTTCTTC.

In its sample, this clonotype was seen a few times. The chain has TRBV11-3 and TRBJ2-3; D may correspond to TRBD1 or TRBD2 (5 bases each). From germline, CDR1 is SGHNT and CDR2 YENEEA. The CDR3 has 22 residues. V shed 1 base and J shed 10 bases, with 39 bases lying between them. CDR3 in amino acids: CASSLGGSGSPHTIRSISAQYF. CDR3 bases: TGTGCCAGCAGCTTAGGGGGGTCGGGTAGCCCACACACGATACGCAGTATTTCGGCGCAGTATTTT.

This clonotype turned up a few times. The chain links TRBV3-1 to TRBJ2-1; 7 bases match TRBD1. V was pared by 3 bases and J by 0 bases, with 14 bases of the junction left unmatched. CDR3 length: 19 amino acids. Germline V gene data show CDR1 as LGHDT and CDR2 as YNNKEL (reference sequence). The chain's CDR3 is CASSHTTGLWGSSYNEQFF. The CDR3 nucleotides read TGTGCCAGCAGCCATACGACAGGGTTGTGGGGGAGCTCCTACAATGAGCAGTTCTTC.

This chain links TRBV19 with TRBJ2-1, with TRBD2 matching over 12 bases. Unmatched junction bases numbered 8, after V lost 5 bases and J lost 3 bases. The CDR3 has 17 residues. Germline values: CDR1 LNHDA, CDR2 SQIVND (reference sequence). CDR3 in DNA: TGTGCCAGTAGTCCACCGGGACTAGCGGGTTACTACAATGAGCAGTTCTTC. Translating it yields CASSPPGLAGYYNEQFF.

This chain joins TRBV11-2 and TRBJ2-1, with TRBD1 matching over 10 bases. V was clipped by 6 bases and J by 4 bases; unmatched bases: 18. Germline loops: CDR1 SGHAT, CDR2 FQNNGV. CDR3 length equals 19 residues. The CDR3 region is CASSQIGDRGLPDYNEQFF. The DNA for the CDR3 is TGTGCCAGCAGTCAAATAGGGGACAGGGGCCTTCCAGATTACAATGAGCAGTTCTTC.

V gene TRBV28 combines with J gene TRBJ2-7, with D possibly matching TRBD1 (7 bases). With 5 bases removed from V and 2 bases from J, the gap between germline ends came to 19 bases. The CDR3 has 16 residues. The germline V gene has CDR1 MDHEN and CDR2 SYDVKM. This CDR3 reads CASSRSLGRGAYEQYF. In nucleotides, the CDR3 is TGTGCCAGCAGTAGGTCGCTGGGCAGGGGGGCCTACGAGCAGTACTTC.

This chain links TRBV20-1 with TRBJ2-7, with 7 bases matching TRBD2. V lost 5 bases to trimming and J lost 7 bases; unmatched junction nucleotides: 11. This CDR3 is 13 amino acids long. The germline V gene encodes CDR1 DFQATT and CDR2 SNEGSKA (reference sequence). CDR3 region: CSAGQAGLGEQYV. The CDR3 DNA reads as TGCAGTGCTGGGCAAGCGGGACTGGGGGAGCAGTACGTC.

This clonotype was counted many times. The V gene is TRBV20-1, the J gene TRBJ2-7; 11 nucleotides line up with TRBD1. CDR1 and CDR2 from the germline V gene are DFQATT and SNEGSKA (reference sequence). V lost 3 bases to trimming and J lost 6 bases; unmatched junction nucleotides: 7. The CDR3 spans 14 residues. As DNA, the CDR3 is TGCAGTGCTAGGACCGGGACAGGGGGTATCGAGCAGTACGTC. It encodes CSARTGTGGIEQYV.

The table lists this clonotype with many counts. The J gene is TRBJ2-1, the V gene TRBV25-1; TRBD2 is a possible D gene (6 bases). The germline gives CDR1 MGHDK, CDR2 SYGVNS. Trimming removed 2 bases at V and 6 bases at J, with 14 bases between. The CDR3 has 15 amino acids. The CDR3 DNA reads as TGTGCCAGCAGTGAAGGGCTAGCGACGGGCAATGAGCAGTTCTTC. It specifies CASSEGLATGNEQFF.

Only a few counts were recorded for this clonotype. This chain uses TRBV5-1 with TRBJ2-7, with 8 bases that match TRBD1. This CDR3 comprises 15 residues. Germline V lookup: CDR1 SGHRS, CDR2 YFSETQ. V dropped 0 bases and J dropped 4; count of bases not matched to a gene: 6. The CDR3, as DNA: TGCGCCAGCAGCTTGGCCTCGGGACAGGTGTACGAGCAGTACTTC. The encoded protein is CASSLASGQVYEQYF.

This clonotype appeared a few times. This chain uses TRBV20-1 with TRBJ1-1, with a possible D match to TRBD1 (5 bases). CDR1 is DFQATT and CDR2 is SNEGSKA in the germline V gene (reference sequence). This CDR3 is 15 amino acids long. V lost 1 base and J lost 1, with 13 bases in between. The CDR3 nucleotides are TGCAGTGCTAGAGTCCCGACAGACAGGAACACTGAAGCTTTCTTT. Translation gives CSARVPTDRNTEAFF.

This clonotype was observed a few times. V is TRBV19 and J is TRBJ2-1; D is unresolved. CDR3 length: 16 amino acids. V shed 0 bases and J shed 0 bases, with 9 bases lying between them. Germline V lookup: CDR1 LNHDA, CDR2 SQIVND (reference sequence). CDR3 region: CASSIDRHLSYNEQFF. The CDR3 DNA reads TGTGCCAGTAGTATAGATCGGCACCTCTCCTACAATGAGCAGTTCTTC.

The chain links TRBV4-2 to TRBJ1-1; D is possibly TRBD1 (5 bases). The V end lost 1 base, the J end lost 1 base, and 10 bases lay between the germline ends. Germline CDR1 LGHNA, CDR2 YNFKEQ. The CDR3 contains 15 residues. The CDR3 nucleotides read TGTGCCAGCAGCCAAGGACAGATTCAGAACACTGAAGCTTTCTTT. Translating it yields CASSQGQIQNTEAFF.

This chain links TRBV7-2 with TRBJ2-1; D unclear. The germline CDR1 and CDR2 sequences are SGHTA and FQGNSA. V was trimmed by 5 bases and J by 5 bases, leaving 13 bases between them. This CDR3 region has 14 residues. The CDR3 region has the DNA TGTGCCAGCAGCGGTGTTGTCTACGACAATGAGCAGTTCTTC. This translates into CASSGVVYDNEQFF. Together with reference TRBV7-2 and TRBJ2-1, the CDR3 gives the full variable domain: GAGVSQSPSNKVTEKGKDVELRCDPISGHTALYWYRQSLGQGLEFLIYFQGNSAPDKSGLPSDRFSAERTGGSVSTLTIQRTQQEDSAVYLCASSGVVYDNEQFFGPGTRLTVL.